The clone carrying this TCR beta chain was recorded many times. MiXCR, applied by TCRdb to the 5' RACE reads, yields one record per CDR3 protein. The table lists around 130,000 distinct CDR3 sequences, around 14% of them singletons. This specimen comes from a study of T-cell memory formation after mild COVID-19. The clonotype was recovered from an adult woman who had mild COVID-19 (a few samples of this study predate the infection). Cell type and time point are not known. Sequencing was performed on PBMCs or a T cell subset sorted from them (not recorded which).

The CDR3 DNA follows: TGTGCCAGCACCCTGACAGGCAGCAATCAGCCCCAGCATTTT. Its translation: CASTLTGSNQPQHF. This chain joins TRBV6-2 or TRBV6-3 and TRBJ1-5; TRBD1 might be the D (6 bases). The V end was cut by 7 bases, the J end by 1 base, with 11 bases between. The CDR3 covers 14 residues. Germline V gives CDR1 MNHEY, CDR2 SVGEGT.